These T cell receptor beta chains were read from a single sample in a study of immune cell composition in non-small cell lung cancer. TCRdb's copy holds only in-frame clones and misses some; the assay was immunoSEQ multiplex PCR. Of about 2,200 clones in the sample, about 91% were seen once. Sequencing was carried out using lung tumor tissue. The receptors were gathered from a human donor with non-small cell lung cancer. CDR3s include the opening cysteine and the closing phenylalanine or tryptophan. A D gene is named only where the DNA matches it firmly. Clone sizes are given selectively: once, few, many, or a class where the clone is expanded.

TRBJ2-7	TRBV10-3	NA	NA	TGTGCCACCAGCGGGACACTTTTCTCCTACGAGCAGTACTTC	CATSGTLFSYEQYF
TRBJ1-2	TRBV10-3	NA	TRBD1	TGTGCCATCAGTGGCACAGGGGGCCTCTATGGCTACACCTTC	CAISGTGGLYGYTF
TRBJ2-3	TRBV6-1	once	TRBD1	TGTGCCAGCAGTGATATACAGGGGCGAAATACGCAGTATTTT	CASSDIQGRNTQYF
TRBJ1-6	TRBV15	NA	NA	TGTGCCACCAGCAGCTCGCGGGGGGTCCTTGGGTTCTTTAAATCACCCCTCCACTTT	CATSSSRGVLGFFKSPLHF
TRBJ1-5	TRBV5-1	NA	NA	TGCGCCAGCAGCCCCCTTCCCCTTGGACAGAGTAGCAATCAGCCCCAGCATTTT	CASSPLPLGQSSNQPQHF
TRBJ2-4	TRBV5-8	NA	TRBD1	TGTGCCAGCAGCTTGGGACAGGGTAAAAACATTCAGTACTTC	CASSLGQGKNIQYF
TRBJ1-1	TRBV18	NA	NA	TGTGCCAGCTCACTAGAACCGACAGGGAACACTGAAGCTTTCTTT	CASSLEPTGNTEAFF
TRBJ2-3	TRBV6-4	NA	TRBD2	TGTGCCAGCAGTGTCGTAGCGGGGAGCACAGATACGCAGTATTTT	CASSVVAGSTDTQYF
TRBJ2-5	TRBV14	NA	NA	TGTGCCAGCAGCTTCCGGAGTTTCCAAGAGACCCAGTACTTC	CASSFRSFQETQYF
TRBJ1-5	TRBV7-9	NA	TRBD1	TGTGCCAGCAGCCAGGGACAGGGATTTCAGCCCCAGCATTTT	CASSQGQGFQPQHF
TRBJ1-1	TRBV10-2	NA	NA	TGCGCCAGCAGGGCAGTCCAGGCAGCCGGGAACACTGAAGCTTTCTTT	CASRAVQAAGNTEAFF
TRBJ2-7	TRBV6-1	once	TRBD2	TGTGCCAGCAGTGAACGTGGGCCGGGAGGACCCTACGAGCAGTACTTC	CASSERGPGGPYEQYF
TRBJ1-5	TRBV4-1	NA	NA	TGCGCCAGCAGCCAAGACAGAGGAACTCAGCCCCAGCATTTT	CASSQDRGTQPQHF
TRBJ1-3	TRBV19	NA	TRBD1	TGTGCCAGTAGTACAGCCCGGACAGGGACTGGAAACACCATATATTTT	CASSTARTGTGNTIYF
TRBJ2-3	TRBV5-1	NA	TRBD2	TGCGCCAGCAGCTTGTTTTCTAGCGGCAGCACAGATACGCAGTATTTT	CASSLFSSGSTDTQYF
TRBJ2-7	TRBV28	once	TRBD2	TGTGCCAGCAGGATGGGACTAGCGGACTCCTACGAGCAGTACTTC	CASRMGLADSYEQYF
TRBJ1-5	TRBV7-9	large	NA	TGTGCCAGCAGCTCGACAGACCCTACTCAGCCCCAGCATTTT	CASSSTDPTQPQHF
TRBJ1-1	TRBV11-2	few	NA	TGTGCCAGCAGCGCCTCCCCCGAGGCTGAAGCTTTCTTT	CASSASPEAEAFF
TRBJ2-1	TRBV7-2	NA	NA	TGTGCCAGCAGCTCCTACGATGGGGGGATGAATGAGCAGTTCTTC	CASSSYDGGMNEQFF
TRBJ2-3	TRBV13	NA	TRBD1	TGTGCCAGCAGCCCGGGGACAGGAGATACGCAGTATTTT	CASSPGTGDTQYF
TRBJ2-5	TRBV7-7	few	TRBD1	TGTGCTAGCAGCCCCACAGGGGGCGCCTTGGCGACCCAGTACTTC	CASSPTGGALATQYF
TRBJ2-5	TRBV4-2	NA	NA	TGTGCCAGCAGCCAAGAGGTCGGAGAGACCCAGTACTTC	CASSQEVGETQYF
TRBJ2-3	TRBV19	NA	NA	TGTGCCAGTACCCGGGAGCAGACCACAGATACGCAGTATTTT	CASTREQTTDTQYF
TRBJ1-5	TRBV6-6	NA	TRBD1	TGTGCCAGCAGTTCTGACAGGGGGCTAGATCAGCCCCAGCATTTT	CASSSDRGLDQPQHF
TRBJ2-1	TRBV15	NA	TRBD2	TGTGCCACCAGCAGAGGGACTAGCCTTAGTTACAATGAGCAGTTCTTC	CATSRGTSLSYNEQFF
TRBJ1-5	TRBV30	once	TRBD1	TGTGCCTGGAGCCGACAGGGTGGACAGCCCCAGCATTTT	CAWSRQGGQPQHF
TRBJ1-4	TRBV30	NA	TRBD1	TGTGCCTGGAGTTTGACAGGGGGCACTAATGAAAAACTGTTTTTT	CAWSLTGGTNEKLFF
TRBJ2-5	TRBV6-5	NA	TRBD1	TGTGCCACCTCCCGGGACAGGGATGTAGAGACCCAGTACTTC	CATSRDRDVETQYF